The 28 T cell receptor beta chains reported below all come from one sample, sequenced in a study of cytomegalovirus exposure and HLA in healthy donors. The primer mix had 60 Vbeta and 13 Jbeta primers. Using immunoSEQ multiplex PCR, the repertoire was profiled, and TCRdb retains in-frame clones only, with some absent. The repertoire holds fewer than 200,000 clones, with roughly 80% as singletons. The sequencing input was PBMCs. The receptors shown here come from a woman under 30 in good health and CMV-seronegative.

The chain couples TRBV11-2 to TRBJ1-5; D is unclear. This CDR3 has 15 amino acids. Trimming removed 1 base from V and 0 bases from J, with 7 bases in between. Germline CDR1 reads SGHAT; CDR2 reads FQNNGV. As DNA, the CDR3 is TGTGCCAGCAGCTTAGTCCCTCTTAGCAATCAGCCCCAGCATTTT. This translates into CASSLVPLSNQPQHF. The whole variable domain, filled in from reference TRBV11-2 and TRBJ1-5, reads EAGVAQSPRYKIIEKRQSVAFWCNPISGHATLYWYQQILGQGPKLLIQFQNNGVVDDSQLPKDRFSAERLKGVDSTLKIQPAKLEDSAVYLCASSLVPLSNQPQHFGDGTRLSIL.

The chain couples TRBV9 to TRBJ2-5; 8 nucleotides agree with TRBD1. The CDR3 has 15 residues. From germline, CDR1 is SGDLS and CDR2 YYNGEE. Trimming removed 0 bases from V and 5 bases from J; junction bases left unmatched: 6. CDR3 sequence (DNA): TGTGCCAGCAGCGTAGGGACAGGGAATGGCGAGACCCAGTACTTC. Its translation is CASSVGTGNGETQYF.

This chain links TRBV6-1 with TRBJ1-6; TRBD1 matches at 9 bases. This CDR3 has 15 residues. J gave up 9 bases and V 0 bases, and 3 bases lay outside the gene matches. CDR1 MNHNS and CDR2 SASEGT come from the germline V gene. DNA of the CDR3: TGTGCCAGCAGTGAAGCGCCGGACAGGGGTTCACCCCTCCACTTT. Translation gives CASSEAPDRGSPLHF.

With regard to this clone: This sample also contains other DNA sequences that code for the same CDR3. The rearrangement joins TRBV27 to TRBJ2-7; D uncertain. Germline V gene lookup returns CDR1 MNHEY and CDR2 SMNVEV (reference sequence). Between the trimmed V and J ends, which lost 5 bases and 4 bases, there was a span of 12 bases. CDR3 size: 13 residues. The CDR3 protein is CASSPSDTYEQYF. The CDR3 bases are TGTGCCAGCAGTCCATCCGACACTTACGAGCAGTACTTC.

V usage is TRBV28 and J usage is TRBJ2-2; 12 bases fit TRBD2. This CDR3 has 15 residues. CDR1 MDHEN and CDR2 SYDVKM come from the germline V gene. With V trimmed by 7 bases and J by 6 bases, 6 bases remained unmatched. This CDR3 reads CASNLLAGGSGELFF. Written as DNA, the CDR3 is TGTGCCAGCAACTTACTAGCGGGAGGATCCGGGGAGCTGTTTTTT.

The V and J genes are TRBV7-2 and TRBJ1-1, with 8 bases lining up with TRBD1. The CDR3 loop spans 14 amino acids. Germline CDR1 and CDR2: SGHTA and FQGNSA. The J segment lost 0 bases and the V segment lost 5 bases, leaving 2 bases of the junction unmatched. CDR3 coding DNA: TGTGCCAGCAGCAAGGGACAGGTGAACACTGAAGCTTTCTTT. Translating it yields CASSKGQVNTEAFF.

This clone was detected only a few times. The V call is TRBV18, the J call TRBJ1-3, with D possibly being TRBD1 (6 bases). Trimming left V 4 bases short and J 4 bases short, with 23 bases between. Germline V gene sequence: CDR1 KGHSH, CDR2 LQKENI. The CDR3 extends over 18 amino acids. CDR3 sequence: CASSRGQPNPNRGNTIYF. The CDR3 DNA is TGTGCCAGCTCACGAGGACAGCCAAATCCCAACAGGGGAAACACCATATATTTT.

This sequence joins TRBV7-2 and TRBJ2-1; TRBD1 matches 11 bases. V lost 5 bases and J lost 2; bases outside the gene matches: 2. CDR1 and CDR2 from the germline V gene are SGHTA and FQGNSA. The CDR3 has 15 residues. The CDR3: CASSRTGGAYNEQFF. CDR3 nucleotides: TGTGCCAGCAGCCGGACAGGGGGCGCCTACAATGAGCAGTTCTTC.

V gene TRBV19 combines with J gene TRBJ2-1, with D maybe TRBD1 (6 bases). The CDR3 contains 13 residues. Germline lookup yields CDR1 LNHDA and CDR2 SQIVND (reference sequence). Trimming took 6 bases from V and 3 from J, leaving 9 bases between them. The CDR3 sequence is CASSRGHYNEQFF. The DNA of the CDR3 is TGTGCCAGTAGCCGGGGACACTACAATGAGCAGTTCTTC.

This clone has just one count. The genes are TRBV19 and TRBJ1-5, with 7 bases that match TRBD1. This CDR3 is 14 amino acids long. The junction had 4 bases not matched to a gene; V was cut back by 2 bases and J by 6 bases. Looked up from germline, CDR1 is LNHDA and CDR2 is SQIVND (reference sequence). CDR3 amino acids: CASSIFAGGQPQHF. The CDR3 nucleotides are TGTGCCAGTAGTATATTTGCAGGGGGTCAGCCCCAGCATTTT.

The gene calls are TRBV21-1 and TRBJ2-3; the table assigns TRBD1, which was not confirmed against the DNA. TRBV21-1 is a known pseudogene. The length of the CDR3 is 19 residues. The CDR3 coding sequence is TGTGCCAGCAGCAAAGAGTGGGCAGGGTTGGCGTCTAGCACAGATACGCAGTATTTT. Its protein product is CASSKEWAGLASSTDTQYF.

CDR3 in amino acids: CASSPNGLAGSRDTQYF. The CDR3 DNA reads TGTGCCAGCAGCCCTAATGGACTAGCGGGAAGTCGAGATACGCAGTATTTT. The chain combines TRBV28 with TRBJ2-3, with TRBD2 matching over 12 bases. The CDR3 is made up of 17 amino acids. The ends lost 6 bases at V and 5 bases at J; junction bases unmatched: 12. CDR1 MDHEN and CDR2 SYDVKM come from the germline V gene.

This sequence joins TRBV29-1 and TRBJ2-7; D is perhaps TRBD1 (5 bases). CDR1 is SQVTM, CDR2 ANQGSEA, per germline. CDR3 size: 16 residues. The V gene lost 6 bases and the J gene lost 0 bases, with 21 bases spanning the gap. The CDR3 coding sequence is TGCAGCGTGTTGAATCTACAGGAAAGAAGCTCCTACGAGCAGTACTTC. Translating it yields CSVLNLQERSSYEQYF.

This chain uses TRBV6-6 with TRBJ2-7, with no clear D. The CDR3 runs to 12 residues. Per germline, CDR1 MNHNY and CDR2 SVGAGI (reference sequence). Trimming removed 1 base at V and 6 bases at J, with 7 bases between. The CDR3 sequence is CASSYFAGEQYF. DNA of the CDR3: TGTGCCAGCAGTTACTTTGCCGGCGAGCAGTACTTC.

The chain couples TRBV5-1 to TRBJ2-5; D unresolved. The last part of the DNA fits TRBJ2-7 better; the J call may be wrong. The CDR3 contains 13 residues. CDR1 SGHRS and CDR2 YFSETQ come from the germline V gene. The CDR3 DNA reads TGCGCCAGCAGCTTGGACCAAGCCTCCGAGCAGTACTTC. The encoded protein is CASSLDQASEQYF.

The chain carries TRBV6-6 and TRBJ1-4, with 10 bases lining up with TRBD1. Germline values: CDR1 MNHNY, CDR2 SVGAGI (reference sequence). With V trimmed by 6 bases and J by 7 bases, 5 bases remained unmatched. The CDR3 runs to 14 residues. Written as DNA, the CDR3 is TGTGCCAGCAGCCCGGGACAGGGGTTTGAAAAACTGTTTTTT. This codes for CASSPGQGFEKLFF.

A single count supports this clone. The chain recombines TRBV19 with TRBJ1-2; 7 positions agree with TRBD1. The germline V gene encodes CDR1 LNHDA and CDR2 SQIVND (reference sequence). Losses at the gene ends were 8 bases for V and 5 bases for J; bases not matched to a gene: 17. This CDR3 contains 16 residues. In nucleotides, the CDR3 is TGTGCCAGTTCTAGGGATCCGGGCCCAGGGGGGTATGGCTACACCTTC. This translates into CASSRDPGPGGYGYTF.

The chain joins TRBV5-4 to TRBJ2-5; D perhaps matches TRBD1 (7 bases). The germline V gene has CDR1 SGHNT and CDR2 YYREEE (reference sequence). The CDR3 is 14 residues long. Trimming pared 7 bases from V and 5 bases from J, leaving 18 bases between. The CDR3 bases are TGTGCCAGCTCCGGGACAGAGCGGGTGGAGACCCAGTACTTC. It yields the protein CASSGTERVETQYF.

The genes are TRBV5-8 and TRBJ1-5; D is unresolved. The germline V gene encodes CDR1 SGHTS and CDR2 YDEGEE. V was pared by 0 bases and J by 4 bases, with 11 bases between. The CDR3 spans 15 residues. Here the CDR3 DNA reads TGTGCCAGCAGCTTGGACCAGCTCAGGAATCAGCCCCAGCATTTT. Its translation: CASSLDQLRNQPQHF.

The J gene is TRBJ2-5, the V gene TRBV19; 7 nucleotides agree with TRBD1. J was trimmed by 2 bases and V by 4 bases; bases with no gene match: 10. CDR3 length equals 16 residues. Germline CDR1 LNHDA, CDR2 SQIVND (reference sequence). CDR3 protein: CASSTGNRGEQETQYF. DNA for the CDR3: TGTGCCAGTAGTACTGGCAACAGGGGTGAACAAGAGACCCAGTACTTC.

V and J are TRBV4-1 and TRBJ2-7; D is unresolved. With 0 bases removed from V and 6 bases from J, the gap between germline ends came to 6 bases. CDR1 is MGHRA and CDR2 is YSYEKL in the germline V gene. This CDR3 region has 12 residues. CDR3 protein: CASSQDFREQYF. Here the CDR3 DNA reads TGCGCCAGCAGCCAAGACTTCCGCGAGCAGTACTTC.

DNA of the CDR3: TGTGCCAGCAGCTTAGCGCGAGGAGGAGGTGGTGGCTACACCTTC. Protein product: CASSLARGGGGGYTF. The chain uses TRBV7-9 and TRBJ1-2; D remains ambiguous. Germline values: CDR1 SEHNR, CDR2 FQNEAQ (reference sequence). The CDR3 contains 15 residues. V was trimmed by 0 bases and J by 7 bases, leaving 15 bases between them. The complete variable domain, with remaining parts taken from reference TRBV7-9 and TRBJ1-2, reads DTGVSQNPRHKITKRGQNVTFRCDPISEHNRLYWYRQTLGQGPEFLTYFQNEAQLEKSRLLSDRFSAERPKGSFSTLEIQRTEQGDSAMYLCASSLARGGGGGYTFGSGTRLTVV.

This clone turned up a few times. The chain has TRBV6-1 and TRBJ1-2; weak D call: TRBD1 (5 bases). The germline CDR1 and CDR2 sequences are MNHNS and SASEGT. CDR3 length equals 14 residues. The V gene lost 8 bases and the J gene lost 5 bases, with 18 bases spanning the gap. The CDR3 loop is CASYKQGQLYGYTF. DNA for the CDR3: TGTGCCAGCTATAAACAAGGACAACTTTATGGCTACACCTTC.

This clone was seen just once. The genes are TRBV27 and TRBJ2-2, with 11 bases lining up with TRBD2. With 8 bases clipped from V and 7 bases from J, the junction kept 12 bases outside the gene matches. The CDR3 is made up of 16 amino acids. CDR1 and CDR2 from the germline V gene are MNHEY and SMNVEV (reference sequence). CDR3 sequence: CASRELAGGLDGELFF. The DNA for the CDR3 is TGTGCCAGCCGAGAATTAGCGGGAGGGTTGGACGGGGAGCTGTTTTTT.

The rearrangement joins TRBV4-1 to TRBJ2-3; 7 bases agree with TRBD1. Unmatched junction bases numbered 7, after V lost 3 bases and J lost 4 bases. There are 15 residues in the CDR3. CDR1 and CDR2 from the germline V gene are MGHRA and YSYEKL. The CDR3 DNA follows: TGCGCCAGCAGCCACCTAGACAGGGACGCAGATACGCAGTATTTT. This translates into CASSHLDRDADTQYF.

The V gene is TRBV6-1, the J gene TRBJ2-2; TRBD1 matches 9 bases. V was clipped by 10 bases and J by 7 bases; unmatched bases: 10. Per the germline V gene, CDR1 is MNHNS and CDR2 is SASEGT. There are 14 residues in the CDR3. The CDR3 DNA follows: TGTGCCAACTCACGGACAGGGGAGAGCGGGGAGCTGTTTTTT. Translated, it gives CANSRTGESGELFF.

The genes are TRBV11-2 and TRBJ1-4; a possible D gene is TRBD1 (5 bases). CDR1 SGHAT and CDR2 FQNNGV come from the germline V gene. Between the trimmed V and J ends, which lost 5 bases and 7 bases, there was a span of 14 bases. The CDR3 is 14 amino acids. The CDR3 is CASSGRGFGEKLFF. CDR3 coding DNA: TGTGCCAGCAGCGGGAGGGGATTTGGTGAAAAACTGTTTTTT.

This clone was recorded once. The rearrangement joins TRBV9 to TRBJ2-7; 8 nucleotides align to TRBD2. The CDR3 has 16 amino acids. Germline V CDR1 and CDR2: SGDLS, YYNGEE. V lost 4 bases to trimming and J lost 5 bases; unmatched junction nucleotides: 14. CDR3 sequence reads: CASSQDRAGAPHEQYF. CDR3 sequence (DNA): TGTGCCAGCAGCCAGGATAGAGCGGGAGCCCCCCACGAGCAGTACTTC.